This T cell receptor beta chain was captured in a study of blood T cell repertoires in COVID-19. Study-wide context: Both acute and convalescent COVID-19 samples were obtained from the United States, Italy and Spain. PBMCs, B-cell-depleted T cells, or T cells provided the cDNA or gDNA that made up the material.

In the study's own analysis: Using reference gene primer amplification, nucleated cell counts were estimated. Profiling relied on immunoSEQ multiplex PCR, and the TCRdb table lists in-frame clones only, not all of them. That table is the source of V, J and clone size, and D and trimming were worked out from the DNA. The sample has approximately 170,000 clones; more than 65% are singletons. Germline loops: CDR1 MGHRA, CDR2 YSYEKL. Trimming took off 0 bases at V and 5 bases at J, with 13 bases between the two ends. The CDR3 is made up of 15 amino acids. Sequencing was performed on peripheral blood. The V gene is TRBV4-1, the J gene TRBJ1-1; no clear D. This clonotype originated in a woman aged 80 or older with active or convalescent COVID-19. CDR3 in DNA: TGCGCCAGCAGCCAAGATCTAGTGGGAGGGACTGAAGCTTTCTTT. It encodes CASSQDLVGGTEAFF.